A single sample is the source of the 12 T cell receptor beta chains below, sequenced in a study of blood T cell repertoires in COVID-19. The protocol was immunoSEQ multiplex PCR, while the TCRdb copy is restricted to in-frame clones and leaves out a portion. This sample has about 280,000 clones, with around 86% found just once. The material sequenced was peripheral blood. These receptors all come from a woman in her 30s who had recovered from COVID-19.

V is TRBV7-9 and J is TRBJ2-7; D unresolved. The V end was cut by 5 bases, the J end by 5 bases, with 13 bases between. Germline V gene data show CDR1 as SEHNR and CDR2 as FQNEAQ (reference sequence). This CDR3 region has 13 residues. CDR3 sequence (DNA): TGTGCCAGCAGCGACTGGAAAGAAGACGAGCAGTACTTC. It is translated as CASSDWKEDEQYF.

J is TRBJ2-1 and V is TRBV5-1, with unresolved D. The CDR3 totals 16 residues. V was cut by 0 bases and J by 0 bases, with 10 bases left in between. CDR1 SGHRS and CDR2 YFSETQ come from the germline V gene. Here the CDR3 reads CASSLGGLSSYNEQFF. CDR3 sequence (DNA): TGCGCCAGCAGCTTGGGAGGTCTGAGCTCCTACAATGAGCAGTTCTTC.

The chain uses TRBV2 and TRBJ2-2; 10 bases align to TRBD2. V was clipped by 6 bases and J by 5 bases; unmatched bases: 6. CDR1 is SNHLY and CDR2 is FYNNEI in the germline V gene. The CDR3 totals 15 residues. Here the CDR3 DNA reads TGTGCCAGCAGACCCAGCGGGAGGGGTACCGGGGAGCTGTTTTTT. This gives the protein CASRPSGRGTGELFF. Drawing the rest from reference TRBV2 and TRBJ2-2, the complete variable domain is EPEVTQTPSHQVTQMGQEVILRCVPISNHLYFYWYRQILGQKVEFLVSFYNNEISEKSEIFDDQFSVERPDGSNFTLKIRSTKLEDSAMYFCASRPSGRGTGELFFGEGSRLTVL.

This chain joins TRBV27 and TRBJ1-1; D gene ambiguous. The CDR3 consists of 15 residues. Trimming stripped 2 bases from V and 4 bases from J, with 14 bases between. Looked up from germline, CDR1 is MNHEY and CDR2 is SMNVEV (reference sequence). The CDR3 DNA reads TGTGCCAGCAGTTTAGCGGTTCCCTTGACCACTGAAGCTTTCTTT. Translating it yields CASSLAVPLTTEAFF.

This clone has a single count. The V and J genes are TRBV20-1 and TRBJ2-6; D remains ambiguous. This CDR3 comprises 14 residues. Germline CDR1 DFQATT, CDR2 SNEGSKA (reference sequence). The V end lost 3 bases, the J end lost 4 bases, and 10 bases lay between the germline ends. For the CDR3, the DNA is TGCAGTGCTAGTACCGTGCGGGGGGCCAACGTCCTGACTTTC. Residues: CSASTVRGANVLTF.

V gene TRBV6-6 combines with J gene TRBJ2-3; unclear D gene. The V and J ends lost 4 bases and 5 bases respectively, with 13 bases between them. Germline CDR1 reads MNHNY; CDR2 reads SVGAGI (reference sequence). This CDR3 is built from 14 residues. The chain's CDR3 is CASSWQTLGDTQYF. As DNA, the CDR3 is TGTGCCAGCAGTTGGCAGACTCTAGGAGATACGCAGTATTTT.

The rearrangement joins TRBV9 to TRBJ2-3, with 7 bases fitting TRBD2. Germline CDR1 SGDLS, CDR2 YYNGEE. CDR3 length: 17 amino acids. V trimming: 0 bases; J trimming: 2 bases; junction bases outside the gene matches: 9. The CDR3 is CASSVAPAGSSTDTQYF. CDR3 DNA: TGTGCCAGCAGCGTAGCGCCAGCGGGAAGTTCCACAGATACGCAGTATTTT.

The V and J genes are TRBV27 and TRBJ1-5; D not resolved. V shed 2 bases and J shed 0 bases, with 8 bases lying between them. The CDR3 spans 15 residues. Germline CDR1 MNHEY, CDR2 SMNVEV (reference sequence). The CDR3 sequence: CASSLRLYSNQPQHF. The CDR3 DNA sequence: TGTGCCAGCAGTTTACGACTTTATAGCAATCAGCCCCAGCATTTT.

This chain links TRBV7-8 with TRBJ2-7; 10 nucleotides align to TRBD1. CDR3 size: 14 residues. CDR1 and CDR2 from the germline V gene are SGHVS and FQNEAQ. V trimming: 6 bases; J trimming: 4 bases; junction bases outside the gene matches: 6. The CDR3 region is CASSYRDRGYEQYF. CDR3 coding DNA: TGTGCCAGCAGTTACCGGGACAGGGGATACGAGCAGTACTTC.

The rearrangement uses TRBV6-2 or TRBV6-3 and TRBJ2-7, with D possibly being TRBD1 (5 bases). CDR3 size: 14 residues. Trimming took 6 bases from V and 5 from J, leaving 17 bases between them. Germline V gene data show CDR1 as MNHEY and CDR2 as SVGEGT. The CDR3 DNA follows: TGTGCCAGCAGACCTACCGGACAACCCCACGAGCAGTACTTC. It translates to CASRPTGQPHEQYF.

This rearrangement joins TRBV25-1 to TRBJ2-5, with D tentatively TRBD1 (5 bases). The germline V gene encodes CDR1 MGHDK and CDR2 SYGVNS. V was cut by 4 bases and J by 0 bases, with 9 bases left in between. The CDR3 sequence is 14 residues long. The CDR3 region is CASSGAGYQETQYF. The CDR3 nucleotides are TGTGCCAGCAGTGGGGCAGGGTACCAAGAGACCCAGTACTTC.

This sequence joins TRBV27 and TRBJ1-2; D perhaps matches TRBD1 (6 bases). The germline V gene encodes CDR1 MNHEY and CDR2 SMNVEV (reference sequence). CDR3 length equals 15 residues. V was pared by 5 bases and J by 5 bases, with 18 bases between. The CDR3: CASSARDTVRYGYTF. CDR3 DNA sequence: TGTGCCAGCAGTGCCCGGGACACCGTTCGGTATGGCTACACCTTC.